Listed below are T cell receptor beta chains from one sample, sequenced in a study of blood T cells in healthy people across ages. TCRdb passed the 5' RACE reads through MiXCR, listing each CDR3 protein once. The sample includes some 1.5 million distinct CDR3 sequences, roughly 30% of them seen just once. Sequences were obtained from blood. These receptors came from a woman aged 25 to 39 in good health. The CDR3 runs from the conserved cysteine through the conserved F or W. A D gene is named only where the DNA matches it firmly. Clone size is given for some rows only: seen once, a few or many times, or a class if the clone is expanded.

>-|TRBJ2-3|TRBV4-1|-
CASSQEENILTDTQYF
TGCGCCAGCAGCCAAGAGGAGAACATCCTCACAGATACCCAGTATTTT
>TRBD2|TRBJ2-7|TRBV28|-
CASTNSGNEQYF
TGTGCCAGCACAAACAGCGGGAATGAGCAGTACTTC
>TRBD1|TRBJ2-5|TRBV2|-
CASTGTEGETQYF
TGTGCCAGTACGGGGACAGAAGGAGAGACCCAGTACTTC
>TRBD2|TRBJ2-5|TRBV12-3/TRBV12-4|-
CASSPGLVEQETQYF
TGTGCCAGCAGTCCTGGACTAGTGGAGCAAGAGACCCAGTACTTC
>-|TRBJ2-1|TRBV5-1|many
CASSRQGGYNEQFF
TGCGCCAGCAGTAGGCAGGGAGGTTACAATGAGCAGTTCTTC
>TRBD1|TRBJ2-5|TRBV10-3|-
CAISAGQGTETQYF
TGTGCCATCAGTGCGGGACAGGGGACGGAGACCCAGTACTTC
>-|TRBJ1-5|TRBV20-1|-
CSARLNQPQHF
TGCAGTGCTAGGCTAAATCAGCCCCAGCATTTT
>-|TRBJ1-2|TRBV19|-
CATLRGGSYGYTF
TGTGCCACACTGAGGGGAGGAAGCTATGGCTACACCTTC
>TRBD1|TRBJ1-3|TRBV6-1|-
CASSEARGPDTTYF
TGTGCCAGCAGTGAAGCAAGGGGGCCGGACACCACATATTTT
>-|TRBJ2-3|TRBV9|-
CASSVGPVGTLSTDTQYF
TGTGCCAGCAGCGTAGGCCCCGTTGGCACCCTAAGCACAGATACGCAGTATTTT
>TRBD1|TRBJ1-3|TRBV12-5|once
CASGLSGTAIIYF
TGTGCTAGTGGTTTGTCGGGGACAGCAATTATATATTTT
>-|TRBJ2-5|TRBV12-3/TRBV12-4|-
CASSPSVRGGEETQYF
TGTGCCAGCAGTCCATCTGTCCGCGGAGGGGAAGAGACCCAGTACTTC
>-|TRBJ1-1|TRBV6-4|few
CASSRGTSNTEAFF
TGTGCCAGCAGTCGCGGGACTTCGAACACTGAAGCTTTCTTT
>-|TRBJ2-7|TRBV2|-
CASRDSGRYEQYF
TGTGCCAGCAGGGATTCGGGGCGGTACGAGCAGTACTTC
>-|TRBJ2-7|TRBV4-1|few
CASSQVYGYEQYF
TGCGCCAGCAGCCAAGTATATGGCTACGAGCAGTACTTC
>TRBD1|TRBJ1-6|TRBV15|few
CATSRDEGAALHF
TGTGCCACCAGCAGAGACGAGGGGGCGGCCCTCCACTTT
>-|TRBJ1-2|TRBV20-1|many
CSARGSLYGYTF
TGCAGTGCTAGAGGGTCCCTCTATGGCTACACCTTC
>-|TRBJ2-1|TRBV5-1|-
CASSPRGRAASYEQFF
TGCGCCAGCAGCCCCCGAGGGCGGGCCGCCTCTTATGAGCAGTTCTTC
>-|TRBJ2-7|TRBV29-1|-
CSVEEGGVGYEQYF
TGCAGCGTTGAAGAGGGCGGGGTAGGCTACGAGCAGTACTTC
>-|TRBJ2-2|TRBV7-2|-
CASSSASRAGELFF
TGTGCCAGCAGCTCTGCTAGCCGAGCCGGGGAGCTGTTTTTT
>-|TRBJ1-5|TRBV28|many
CASTGRFGRISNQPQHF
TGTGCCAGCACTGGCCGGTTCGGACGGATTAGCAATCAGCCCCAGCATTTT
>-|TRBJ2-7|TRBV12-3/TRBV12-4|-
CVSSPLGYEQYF
TGTGTCAGCAGCCCTTTGGGCTACGAGCAGTACTTC
>TRBD2|TRBJ2-1|TRBV4-3|few
CASSQDSAGGGNEQFF
TGCGCCAGCAGCCAAGATTCAGCGGGAGGAGGGAATGAGCAGTTCTTC
>TRBD2|TRBJ2-1|TRBV20-1|-
CSATTSGRMNNEQFF
TGCAGTGCGACTACTAGCGGGAGGATGAACAATGAGCAGTTCTTC
>-|TRBJ1-3|TRBV5-5|-
CANSLVGTGNTIYF
TGTGCCAACAGCTTGGTGGGAACTGGAAACACCATATATTTT
>TRBD2|TRBJ2-5|TRBV20-1|-
CSAGRSSGNQETQYF
TGCAGTGCAGGGAGGTCTAGCGGGAACCAAGAGACCCAGTACTTC
>-|TRBJ2-1|TRBV14|few
CASSQQTSSYNEQFF
TGTGCCAGCAGCCAACAAACGAGCTCCTACAATGAGCAGTTCTTC
>TRBD1|TRBJ2-1|TRBV6-5|-
CASRMGDRAANEQFF
TGTGCCAGCAGGATGGGGGACAGGGCGGCCAATGAGCAGTTCTTC
>TRBD2|TRBJ2-3|TRBV24-1|-
CATSGTSGTDTQYF
TGTGCCACCAGTGGTACTAGCGGCACAGATACGCAGTATTTT
>-|TRBJ2-1|TRBV7-2|-
CASSPISLSNNEQFF
TGCGCCAGCAGCCCCATAAGTTTATCCAACAATGAGCAGTTCTTC
>-|TRBJ1-1|TRBV29-1|-
CSAHGEDTEAFF
TGCAGCGCCCATGGGGAGGACACTGAAGCTTTCTTT
>TRBD2|TRBJ2-1|TRBV5-1|-
CASSLSAGRVNEQFF
TGCGCCAGCAGCTTGAGTGCGGGGAGGGTCAATGAGCAGTTCTTC
>-|TRBJ1-1|TRBV20-1|-
CSVRGGNTEAFF
TGCAGTGTCCGTGGGGGGAACACTGAAGCTTTCTTT
>TRBD2|TRBJ2-3|TRBV7-9|many
CASSGSGTDTQYF
TGTGCCAGTAGCGGGAGTGGGACAGATACGCAGTATTTT
>-|TRBJ2-3|TRBV15|many
CATSRDPPARADTQYF
TGTGCCACCAGCAGAGATCCCCCTGCAAGGGCGGATACGCAGTATTTT